This T cell receptor (beta chain) was observed in a study of shared clonotypes between healthy human individuals (dated by TCRdb to 2019 to 2021). The study in broad terms: A couple of women and a few men aged 18 to 49 years were included in the cohort. To increase sequencing depth and limit assay-specific biases, TCR repertoire library preparation and sequencing were carried out by different laboratories using diverse techniques. The study deeply sequenced blood TCR repertoires of five healthy adults to estimate repertoire size and the extent of clonotype sharing between individuals. Each donor's leukapheresis produced roughly between roughly 0.85 and 9.5 billion PBMCs. For each donor, three plates each were used for CD4 naive and CD4 memory, two plates were used for CD8 naive, and one plate was used for CD8 memory. Overall study results and their limits: Roughly 5.2% of naive CD4, 3.5% of naive CD8, about 2.5% of memory CD4, and around 0.42% of memory CD8 clonotypes were shared across a few donors. Compared with non-shared clonotypes, clonotypes shared by all four sorted-subset donors had higher generation probabilities. The small number of donors limited the genetic and exposure-history diversity represented. Naive subsets generally had larger estimated clonotype richness than memory subsets did. Only blood was sampled, and tissue TCR repertoires likely differ from those in blood. Incomplete sequencing was indicated by rarefaction of sorted-subset datasets, despite the large sequencing depth. Based on pairwise subsampling, the degree of clonotype sharing among donors was expected to be affected by sequencing depth.

Using the deep immunoSEQ assay, multiplex PCR amplified TCR CDR3 regions from genomic DNA. Extracted genomic DNA from each cell subset was distributed evenly across all wells of several immunoSEQ 96-well plates, and each plate was treated as a replicate. For sorted subsets, about 200 ng genomic DNA, equal to 30,000 or so T cell genomes, was loaded into each replicate PCR. Purified libraries were quantified with a Qubit 3.0 fluorometer, sized on a Bioanalyzer 2100, and re-quantified with the KAPA Library Quantification kit. Every immunoSEQ 96-well plate was sequenced on a dedicated single-read 150-cycle Illumina NextSeq 550 flow cell. Turning to the authors' computational methods: Because the immunoSEQ output held only junctional sequences and lacked quality scores, the filtering could not match the filtering applied to full-length reads. Sequences were annotated with PyIR, a Python wrapper for IgBLAST v1.9, and V/J genes and CDR3 were assigned using IMGT germline references. Reads were removed for weak V/J assignments (E-value above 1e-6), missing CDR3, stop codons, out-of-frame junctions, or ambiguous translated residues. V3J clonotypes were defined as sequences sharing an identical inferred V gene, J gene, and CDR3 amino acid sequence. To compute the percentage overlap between repertoires, the number of shared unique clonotypes was divided by the size of the smaller repertoire. RTK rarefaction, the Chao1 estimator, and Recon v2.1 estimates of unobserved clonotypes were used to assess repertoire richness. Generation probabilities for all TCRbeta clonotypes obtained by the gDNA method from four donors were computed using OLGA. This is the immuneACCESS table as TCRdb keeps it, with only in-frame sequences that have V and J called. A part of the clones is gone; compared with another copy, unresolved V genes explain less than half, and the rest is unexplained. V and J calls and clone size are those listed in that table; D and trimming were worked out from the DNA. This sample lists roughly 850,000 clones; approximately 97% were detected once. The ten most abundant clones make up less than 0.25% of the sample.

The CDR3 has 14 amino acids, counting the end cysteine and phenylalanine. Only the CDR3 portion is preserved as DNA: 42 bases, with reading frame beginning at the first base. Trimming removed 8 bases from V and 6 bases from J; the gene matches leave 10 bases unexplained. CDR1 and CDR2, looked up from the germline V gene (reference sequence), are MNHNY and SVGAGI. Note on this clone: The antigen it recognizes is unknown. There are no base qualities to consult, and no much larger clone falls within one base.

For the CD8 naive samples, CD45RO-negative cells were positively selected for CCR7, yielding a CD45RA+CCR7+ population from which TemRA cells were excluded. Healthy HIV-negative adults with no recently reported acute infections or vaccinations were included as donors. Every donor was a Caucasian adult residing in Nashville, Tennessee, USA. After blood collection by leukapheresis, PBMCs were isolated using Ficoll-Histopaque density gradient centrifugation and then cryopreserved in the vapor phase of liquid nitrogen. Analytical flow cytometry was used to check the purity and quantity of each magnetically sorted T cell population. Genomic DNA was isolated from every sorted fraction and measured by UV absorbance on a Nanodrop 2000c.

Sample: naive CD8+ T cells sorted from blood. This sample's cell subset or site label indicates: CD45RA+CCR7+. This TCR was sampled from a man between 25 and 39 years old in good health. In this chain, TRBV6-6 is recombined with TRBJ2-1; TRBD2 fits 7 bases in the junction. Here the CDR3 is given as CASGGDSSGNEQFF. DNA sequence: TGTGCCAGCGGGGGGGACTCTAGCGGCAATGAGCAGTTCTTC.